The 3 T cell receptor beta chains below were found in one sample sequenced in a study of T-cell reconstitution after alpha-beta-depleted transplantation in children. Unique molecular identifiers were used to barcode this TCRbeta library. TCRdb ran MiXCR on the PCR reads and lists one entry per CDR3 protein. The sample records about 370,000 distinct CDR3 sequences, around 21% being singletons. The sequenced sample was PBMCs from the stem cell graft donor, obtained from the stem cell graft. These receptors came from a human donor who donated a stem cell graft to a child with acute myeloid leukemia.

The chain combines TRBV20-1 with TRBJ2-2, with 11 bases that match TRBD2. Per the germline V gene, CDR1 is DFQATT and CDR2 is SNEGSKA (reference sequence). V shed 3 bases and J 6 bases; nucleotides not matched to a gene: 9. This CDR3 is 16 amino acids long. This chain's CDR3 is CSASATSGSRSGELFF. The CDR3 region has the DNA TGCAGTGCTAGTGCCACTAGCGGGAGTAGGTCCGGGGAGCTGTTTTTT.

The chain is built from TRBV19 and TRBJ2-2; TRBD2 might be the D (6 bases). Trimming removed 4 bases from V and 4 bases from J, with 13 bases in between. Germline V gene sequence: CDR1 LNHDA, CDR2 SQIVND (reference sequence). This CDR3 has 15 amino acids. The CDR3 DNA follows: TGTGCCAGTAGTAGGGGGACTCTCCGCACCGGGGAGCTGTTTTTT. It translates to CASSRGTLRTGELFF.

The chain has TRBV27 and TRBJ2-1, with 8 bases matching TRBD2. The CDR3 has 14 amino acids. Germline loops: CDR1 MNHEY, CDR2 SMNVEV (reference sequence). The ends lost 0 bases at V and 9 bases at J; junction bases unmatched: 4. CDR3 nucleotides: TGTGCCAGCAGTTTATCCCCGGGGGGGAGTGAGCAGTTCTTC. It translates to CASSLSPGGSEQFF.